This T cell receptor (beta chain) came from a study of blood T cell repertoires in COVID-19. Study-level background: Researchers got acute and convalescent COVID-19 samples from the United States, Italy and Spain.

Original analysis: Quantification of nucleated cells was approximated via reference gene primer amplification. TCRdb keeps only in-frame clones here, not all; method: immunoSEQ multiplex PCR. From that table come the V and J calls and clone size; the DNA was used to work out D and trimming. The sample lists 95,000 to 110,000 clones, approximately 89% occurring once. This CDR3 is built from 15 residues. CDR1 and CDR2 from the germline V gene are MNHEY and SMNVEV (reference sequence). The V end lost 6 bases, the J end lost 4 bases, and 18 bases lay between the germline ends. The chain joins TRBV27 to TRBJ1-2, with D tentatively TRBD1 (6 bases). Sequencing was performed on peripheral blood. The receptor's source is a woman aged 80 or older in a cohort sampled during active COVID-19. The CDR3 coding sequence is TGTGCCAGCAGCAAGCTAGACAGGAGTTCCTATGGCTACACCTTC. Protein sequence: CASSKLDRSSYGYTF.